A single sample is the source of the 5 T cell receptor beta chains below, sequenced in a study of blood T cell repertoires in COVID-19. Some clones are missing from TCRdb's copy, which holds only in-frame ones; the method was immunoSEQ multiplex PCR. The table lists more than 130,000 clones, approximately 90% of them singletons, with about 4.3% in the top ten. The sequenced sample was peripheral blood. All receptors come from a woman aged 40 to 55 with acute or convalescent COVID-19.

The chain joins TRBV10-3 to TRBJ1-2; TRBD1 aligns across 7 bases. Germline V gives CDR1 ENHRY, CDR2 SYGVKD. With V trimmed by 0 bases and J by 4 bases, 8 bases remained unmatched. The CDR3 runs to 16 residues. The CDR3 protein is CAISESQRDRIYGYTF. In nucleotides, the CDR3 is TGTGCCATCAGTGAGTCTCAGAGGGACAGAATCTATGGCTACACCTTC.

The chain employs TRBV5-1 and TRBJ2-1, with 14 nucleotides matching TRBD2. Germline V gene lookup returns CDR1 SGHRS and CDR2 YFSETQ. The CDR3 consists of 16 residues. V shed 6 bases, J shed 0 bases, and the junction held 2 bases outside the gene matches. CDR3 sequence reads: CASIGTSGSSYNEQFF. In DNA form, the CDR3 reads TGCGCCAGCATCGGGACTAGCGGGAGCTCCTACAATGAGCAGTTCTTC.

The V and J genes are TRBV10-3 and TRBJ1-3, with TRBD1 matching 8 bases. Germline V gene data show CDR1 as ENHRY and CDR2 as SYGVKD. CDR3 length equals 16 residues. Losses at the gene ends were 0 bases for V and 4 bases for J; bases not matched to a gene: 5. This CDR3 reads CAISESWQGAGNTIYF. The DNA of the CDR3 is TGTGCCATCAGTGAGTCGTGGCAGGGGGCCGGAAACACCATATATTTT.

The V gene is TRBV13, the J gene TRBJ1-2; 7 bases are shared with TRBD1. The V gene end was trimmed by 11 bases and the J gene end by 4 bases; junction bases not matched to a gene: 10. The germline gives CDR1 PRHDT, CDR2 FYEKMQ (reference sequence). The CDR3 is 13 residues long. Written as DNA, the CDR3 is TGTGCCGCGAGATCCCGGGACAGCTATGGCTACACCTTC. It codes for CAARSRDSYGYTF.

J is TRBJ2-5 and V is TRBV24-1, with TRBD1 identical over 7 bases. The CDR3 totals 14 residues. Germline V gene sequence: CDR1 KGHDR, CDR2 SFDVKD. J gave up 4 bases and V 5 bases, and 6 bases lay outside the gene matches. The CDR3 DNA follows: TGTGCCACCAGTGCTACAGGGGATACAGAGACCCAGTACTTC. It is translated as CATSATGDTETQYF.